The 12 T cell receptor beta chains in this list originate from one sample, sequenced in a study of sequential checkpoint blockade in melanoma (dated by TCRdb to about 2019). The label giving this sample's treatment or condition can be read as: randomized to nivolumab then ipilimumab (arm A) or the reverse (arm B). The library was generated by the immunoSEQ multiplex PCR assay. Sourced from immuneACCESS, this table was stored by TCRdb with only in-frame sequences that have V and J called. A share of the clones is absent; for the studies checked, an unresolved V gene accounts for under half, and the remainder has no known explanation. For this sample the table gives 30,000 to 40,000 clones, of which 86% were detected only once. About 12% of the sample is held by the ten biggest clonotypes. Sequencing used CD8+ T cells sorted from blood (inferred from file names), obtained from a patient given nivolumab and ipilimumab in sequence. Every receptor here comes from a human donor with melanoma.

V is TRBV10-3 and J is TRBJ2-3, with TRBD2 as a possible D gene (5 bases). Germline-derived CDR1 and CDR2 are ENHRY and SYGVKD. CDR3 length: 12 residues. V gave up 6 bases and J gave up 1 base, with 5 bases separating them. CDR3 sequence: CAIRRGTDTQYF. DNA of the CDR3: TGTGCCATCAGGAGGGGCACAGATACGCAGTATTTT.

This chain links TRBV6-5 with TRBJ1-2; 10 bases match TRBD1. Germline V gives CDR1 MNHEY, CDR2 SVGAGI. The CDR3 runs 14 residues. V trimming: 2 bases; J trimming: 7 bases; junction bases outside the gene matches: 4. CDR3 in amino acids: CASSYTGQGTGYTF. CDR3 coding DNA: TGTGCCAGCAGTTACACGGGACAGGGGACTGGCTACACCTTC.

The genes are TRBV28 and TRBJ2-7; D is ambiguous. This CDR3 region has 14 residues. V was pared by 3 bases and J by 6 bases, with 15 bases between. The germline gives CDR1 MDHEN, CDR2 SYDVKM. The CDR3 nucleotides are TGTGCCAGCAGTTTCCGACTCTCCGTGGTCGAGCAGTACGTC. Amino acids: CASSFRLSVVEQYV.

The CDR3 region has the DNA TGCGCCAGCAGCCAAGGAGGGGGGGATGAGCAGTTCTTC. It yields the protein CASSQGGGDEQFF. The V and J genes are TRBV4-1 and TRBJ2-1, with TRBD2 as a possible D gene (7 bases). The CDR3 covers 13 residues. Germline V CDR1 and CDR2: MGHRA, YSYEKL. Between the trimmed V and J ends, which lost 1 base and 8 bases, there was a span of 9 bases.

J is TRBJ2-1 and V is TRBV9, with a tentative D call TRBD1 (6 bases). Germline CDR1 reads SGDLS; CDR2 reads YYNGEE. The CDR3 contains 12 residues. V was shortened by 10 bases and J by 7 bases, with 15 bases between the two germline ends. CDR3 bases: TGTGCCTCCACAGGGCCCTCTAATGAGCAGTTCTTC. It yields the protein CASTGPSNEQFF.

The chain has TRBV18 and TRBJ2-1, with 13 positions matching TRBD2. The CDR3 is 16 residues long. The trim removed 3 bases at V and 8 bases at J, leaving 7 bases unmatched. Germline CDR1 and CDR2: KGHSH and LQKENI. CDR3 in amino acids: CASSPGGLAGEHEQFF. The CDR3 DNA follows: TGTGCCAGCTCACCTGGAGGACTAGCGGGAGAACATGAGCAGTTCTTC.

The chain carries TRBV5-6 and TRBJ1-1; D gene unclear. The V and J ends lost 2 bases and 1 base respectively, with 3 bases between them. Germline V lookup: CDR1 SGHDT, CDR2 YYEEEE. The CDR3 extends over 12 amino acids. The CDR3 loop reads CASSFGNTEAFF. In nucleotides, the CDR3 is TGTGCCAGCAGCTTCGGGAACACTGAAGCTTTCTTT.

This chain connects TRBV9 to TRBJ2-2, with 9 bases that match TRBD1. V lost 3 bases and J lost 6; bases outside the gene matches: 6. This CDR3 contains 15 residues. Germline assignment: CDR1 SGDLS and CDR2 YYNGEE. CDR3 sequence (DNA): TGTGCCAGCAGCGCAGGGGACAGGGCGTCCGGGGAGCTGTTTTTT. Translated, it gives CASSAGDRASGELFF.

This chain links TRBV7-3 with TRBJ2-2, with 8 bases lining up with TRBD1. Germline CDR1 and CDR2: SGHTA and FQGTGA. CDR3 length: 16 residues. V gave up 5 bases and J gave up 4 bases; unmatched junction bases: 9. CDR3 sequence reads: CASSPRQGTGTGELFF. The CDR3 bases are TGTGCCAGCAGCCCTCGACAGGGGACGGGCACCGGGGAGCTGTTTTTT.

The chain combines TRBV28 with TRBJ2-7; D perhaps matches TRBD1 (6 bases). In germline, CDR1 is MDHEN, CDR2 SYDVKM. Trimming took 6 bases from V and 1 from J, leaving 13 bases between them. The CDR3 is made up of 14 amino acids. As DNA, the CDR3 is TGTGCCAGCAGCTCTGTGAGGGGGTCCTACGAGCAGTACTTC. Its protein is CASSSVRGSYEQYF.

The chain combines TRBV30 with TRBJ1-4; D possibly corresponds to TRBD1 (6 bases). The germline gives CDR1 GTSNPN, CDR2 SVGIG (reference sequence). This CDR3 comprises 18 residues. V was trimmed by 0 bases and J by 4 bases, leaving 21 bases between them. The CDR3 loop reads CAWSVRGQIPPFNEKLFF. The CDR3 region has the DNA TGTGCCTGGAGTGTAAGAGGACAGATCCCACCGTTTAATGAAAAACTGTTTTTT.

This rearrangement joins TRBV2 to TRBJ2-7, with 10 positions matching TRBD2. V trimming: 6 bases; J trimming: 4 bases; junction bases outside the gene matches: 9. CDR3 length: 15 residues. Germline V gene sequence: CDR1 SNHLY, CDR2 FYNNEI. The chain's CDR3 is CASSTRTSGDYEQYF. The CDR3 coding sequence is TGTGCCAGCAGCACAAGGACTAGCGGAGATTACGAGCAGTACTTC.